The rows below give T cell receptor beta chains drawn from one sample of a study of blood T cell repertoires in COVID-19. Here immunoSEQ multiplex PCR was the method, and the copy in TCRdb shows in-frame clones only, minus some. The table lists some 40,000 clones, approximately 84% of them singletons. Sequencing input: peripheral blood. These receptors were collected from a man aged 45-65 years with active or convalescent COVID-19. Each CDR3 is given with its conserved first and last residue. The order of the fields is V gene, J gene, D gene, clone size, CDR3 protein, CDR3 DNA. The D gene is left open where the match is weak. Size tells how often a clone was seen (once, few, many) or the class of an expanded clone, and some rows leave it out.

v_call: TRBV7-7
j_call: TRBJ1-4
d_call: NA
clone_size: NA
cdr3_aa: CASTIRWQRNTCNEKLFF
cdr3_nt: TGTGCCAGCACCATACGTTGGCAGCGGAATACCTGTAATGAAAAACTGTTTTTT

v_call: TRBV29-1
j_call: TRBJ2-1
d_call: NA
clone_size: few
cdr3_aa: CSVEGSTVGSYNEQFF
cdr3_nt: TGCAGCGTTGAGGGTTCAACAGTGGGCTCCTACAATGAGCAGTTCTTC

v_call: TRBV11-2
j_call: TRBJ2-7
d_call: TRBD2
clone_size: NA
cdr3_aa: CASRPLAARAYEQYF
cdr3_nt: TGTGCCAGCAGACCACTAGCGGCACGAGCCTACGAGCAGTACTTC

v_call: TRBV19
j_call: TRBJ1-2
d_call: TRBD1
clone_size: NA
cdr3_aa: CASRTPGTGDSGYTF
cdr3_nt: TGTGCCAGTAGGACCCCGGGGACAGGCGACTCCGGCTACACCTTC

v_call: TRBV5-1
j_call: TRBJ1-1
d_call: TRBD1
clone_size: NA
cdr3_aa: CASTGTGVSNTEAFF
cdr3_nt: TGCGCCAGCACCGGGACAGGGGTTTCGAACACTGAAGCTTTCTTT

v_call: TRBV6-5
j_call: TRBJ2-1
d_call: NA
clone_size: NA
cdr3_aa: CASRSQGGRNEQFF
cdr3_nt: TGTGCCAGCAGATCACAGGGGGGGCGGAATGAGCAGTTCTTC

v_call: TRBV2
j_call: TRBJ1-1
d_call: TRBD1
clone_size: NA
cdr3_aa: CASSERTGVTEAFF
cdr3_nt: TGTGCCAGCAGTGAAAGGACAGGGGTCACTGAAGCTTTCTTT

v_call: TRBV6-5
j_call: TRBJ1-4
d_call: TRBD1
clone_size: NA
cdr3_aa: CASRLGQGNEKLFF
cdr3_nt: TGTGCCAGCCGCCTGGGACAGGGTAATGAAAAACTGTTTTTT

v_call: TRBV7-8
j_call: TRBJ2-3
d_call: TRBD1
clone_size: NA
cdr3_aa: CAASPGTGRSDTQYF
cdr3_nt: TGTGCCGCATCCCCCGGGACAGGGAGATCAGATACGCAGTATTTT

v_call: TRBV28
j_call: TRBJ1-6
d_call: NA
clone_size: NA
cdr3_aa: CASSFGGSYNSPLHF
cdr3_nt: TGTGCCAGCAGTTTCGGGGGGAGTTATAATTCACCCCTCCACTTT

v_call: TRBV5-1
j_call: TRBJ2-1
d_call: NA
clone_size: NA
cdr3_aa: CASSSSHAYNEQFF
cdr3_nt: TGCGCCAGCAGCTCCAGTCATGCCTACAATGAGCAGTTCTTC

v_call: TRBV10-1
j_call: TRBJ1-3
d_call: NA
clone_size: NA
cdr3_aa: CASRDGHSGNTIYF
cdr3_nt: TGCGCCAGCAGGGACGGACACTCTGGAAACACCATATATTTT

v_call: TRBV6-5
j_call: TRBJ1-5
d_call: NA
clone_size: NA
cdr3_aa: CASSWRTEPSNQPQHF
cdr3_nt: TGTGCCAGCAGTTGGAGGACAGAGCCTAGCAATCAGCCCCAGCATTTT

v_call: TRBV2
j_call: TRBJ2-6
d_call: TRBD1
clone_size: NA
cdr3_aa: CASRSRQGARGANVLTF
cdr3_nt: TGTGCCAGCAGAAGTCGACAGGGGGCGAGGGGGGCCAACGTCCTGACTTTC

v_call: TRBV7-9
j_call: TRBJ2-7
d_call: NA
clone_size: NA
cdr3_aa: CASSFTDEQYF
cdr3_nt: TGTGCCAGCAGCTTCACGGACGAGCAGTACTTC

v_call: TRBV3-1/TRBV3-2
j_call: TRBJ1-1
d_call: NA
clone_size: NA
cdr3_aa: CASSRAVGNTEAFF
cdr3_nt: TGTGCCAGCTCGAGGGCGGTGGGGAACACTGAAGCTTTCTTT

v_call: TRBV2
j_call: TRBJ1-6
d_call: NA
clone_size: NA
cdr3_aa: CASSATENSPLHF
cdr3_nt: TGTGCCAGCAGTGCGACAGAGAATTCACCCCTCCACTTT

v_call: TRBV7-6
j_call: TRBJ1-1
d_call: NA
clone_size: NA
cdr3_aa: CASSQPSSWGGDTEAFF
cdr3_nt: TGTGCCAGCAGTCAACCATCATCTTGGGGGGGAGACACTGAAGCTTTCTTT

v_call: TRBV18
j_call: TRBJ1-2
d_call: NA
clone_size: NA
cdr3_aa: CASSPGDQQGRYTF
cdr3_nt: TGTGCCAGCTCACCAGGGGATCAACAGGGTCGCTACACCTTC

v_call: TRBV5-1
j_call: TRBJ1-6
d_call: TRBD1
clone_size: once
cdr3_aa: CASSLAGQGNNSPLHF
cdr3_nt: TGCGCCAGCAGCTTGGCTGGACAGGGTAATAATTCACCCCTCCACTTT

v_call: TRBV19
j_call: TRBJ2-3
d_call: NA
clone_size: NA
cdr3_aa: CASTPSGGRGTDTQYF
cdr3_nt: TGTGCCAGTACCCCATCCGGGGGGCGAGGGACAGATACGCAGTATTTT

v_call: TRBV19
j_call: TRBJ1-5
d_call: NA
clone_size: NA
cdr3_aa: CASTNRANQPQHF
cdr3_nt: TGTGCCAGTACTAACAGAGCCAATCAGCCCCAGCATTTT

v_call: TRBV29-1
j_call: TRBJ2-7
d_call: TRBD1
clone_size: NA
cdr3_aa: CSAGTGGREQYF
cdr3_nt: TGCAGCGCAGGGACAGGGGGCAGGGAGCAGTACTTC

v_call: TRBV6-1
j_call: TRBJ1-5
d_call: TRBD1
clone_size: few
cdr3_aa: CASSEVRTGGAYNQPQHF
cdr3_nt: TGTGCCAGCAGTGAGGTCCGGACAGGGGGCGCTTACAATCAGCCCCAGCATTTT

v_call: TRBV11-3
j_call: TRBJ2-7
d_call: NA
clone_size: NA
cdr3_aa: CASSLASGQSFEQYF
cdr3_nt: TGTGCCAGCAGCTTAGCCTCCGGACAATCATTCGAGCAGTACTTC

v_call: TRBV20-1
j_call: TRBJ2-3
d_call: NA
clone_size: NA
cdr3_aa: CSASLGPGTQYF
cdr3_nt: TGCAGTGCTAGTCTGGGTCCGGGTACGCAGTATTTT

v_call: TRBV29-1
j_call: TRBJ1-2
d_call: TRBD1
clone_size: NA
cdr3_aa: CSVTMGQDYGYTF
cdr3_nt: TGCAGCGTTACCATGGGACAGGACTATGGCTACACCTTC

v_call: TRBV5-1
j_call: TRBJ2-7
d_call: TRBD2
clone_size: NA
cdr3_aa: CASSLTSGSYEQYF
cdr3_nt: TGCGCCAGCAGCTTGACTAGCGGCTCCTACGAGCAGTACTTC

v_call: TRBV2
j_call: TRBJ1-2
d_call: TRBD1
clone_size: NA
cdr3_aa: CASSADRGDYGYTF
cdr3_nt: TGTGCCAGCAGTGCGGACAGGGGTGACTATGGCTACACCTTC

v_call: TRBV28
j_call: TRBJ1-4
d_call: NA
clone_size: few
cdr3_aa: CASVATNEKLFF
cdr3_nt: TGTGCCAGCGTAGCAACTAATGAAAAACTGTTTTTT

v_call: TRBV5-1
j_call: TRBJ1-1
d_call: NA
clone_size: NA
cdr3_aa: CASSLRLTNTEAFF
cdr3_nt: TGCGCCAGCAGCTTGAGACTGACGAACACTGAAGCTTTCTTT

v_call: TRBV19
j_call: TRBJ1-5
d_call: NA
clone_size: NA
cdr3_aa: CASNRVGQPQHF
cdr3_nt: TGTGCCAGTAACAGGGTTGGTCAGCCCCAGCATTTT

v_call: TRBV6-5
j_call: TRBJ1-6
d_call: NA
clone_size: once
cdr3_aa: CASSKLTLAPLHF
cdr3_nt: TGTGCCAGCAGCAAACTTACGCTAGCACCCCTCCACTTT

v_call: TRBV6-5
j_call: TRBJ1-4
d_call: NA
clone_size: NA
cdr3_aa: CASSYSHLRGEKLFF
cdr3_nt: TGTGCCAGCAGTTACTCTCATCTAAGGGGAGAAAAACTGTTTTTT

v_call: TRBV10-3
j_call: TRBJ2-7
d_call: TRBD1
clone_size: NA
cdr3_aa: CAISLRQGIYEQYF
cdr3_nt: TGTGCCATCAGCCTTCGACAGGGAATCTACGAGCAGTACTTC

v_call: TRBV5-4
j_call: TRBJ2-7
d_call: NA
clone_size: NA
cdr3_aa: CASSLGGLTGSSYEQYF
cdr3_nt: TGTGCCAGCAGCTTGGGGGGATTGACGGGGAGCTCCTACGAGCAGTACTTC

v_call: TRBV13
j_call: TRBJ1-1
d_call: NA
clone_size: NA
cdr3_aa: CASSTENRGNTEAFF
cdr3_nt: TGTGCCAGCAGCACCGAAAATAGGGGGAACACTGAAGCTTTCTTT

v_call: TRBV6-5
j_call: TRBJ2-7
d_call: TRBD1
clone_size: NA
cdr3_aa: CASSLTGTGYGYEQYF
cdr3_nt: TGTGCCAGCAGTTTAACCGGGACAGGGTATGGGTACGAGCAGTACTTC

v_call: TRBV11-2
j_call: TRBJ2-5
d_call: NA
clone_size: NA
cdr3_aa: CASRAGIQETQYF
cdr3_nt: TGTGCCAGCAGGGCGGGCATACAAGAGACCCAGTACTTC

v_call: TRBV6-5
j_call: TRBJ1-5
d_call: NA
clone_size: few
cdr3_aa: CASSYSRVTNQPQHF
cdr3_nt: TGTGCCAGCAGTTACTCCCGGGTGACGAATCAGCCCCAGCATTTT